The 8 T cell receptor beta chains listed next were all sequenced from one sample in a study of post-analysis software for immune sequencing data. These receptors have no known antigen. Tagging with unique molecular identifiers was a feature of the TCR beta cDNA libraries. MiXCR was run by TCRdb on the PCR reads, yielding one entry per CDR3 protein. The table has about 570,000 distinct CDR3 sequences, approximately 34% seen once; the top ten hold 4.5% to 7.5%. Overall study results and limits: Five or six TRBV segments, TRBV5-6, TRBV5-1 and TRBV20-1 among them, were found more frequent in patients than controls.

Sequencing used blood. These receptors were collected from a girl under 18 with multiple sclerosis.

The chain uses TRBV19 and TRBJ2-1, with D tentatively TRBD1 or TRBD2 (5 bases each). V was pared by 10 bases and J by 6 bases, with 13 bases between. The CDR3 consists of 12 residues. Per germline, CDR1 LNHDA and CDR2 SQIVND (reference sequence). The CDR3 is CATWGPLNEQFF. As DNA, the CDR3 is TGTGCCACCTGGGGACCCCTCAATGAGCAGTTCTTC.

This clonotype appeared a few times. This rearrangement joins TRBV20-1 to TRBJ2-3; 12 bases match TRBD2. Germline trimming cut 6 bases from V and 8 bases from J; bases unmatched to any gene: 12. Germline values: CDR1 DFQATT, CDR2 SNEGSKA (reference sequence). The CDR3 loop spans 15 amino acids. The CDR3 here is CSARGLAGPMGTQYF. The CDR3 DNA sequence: TGCAGTGCCAGGGGACTAGCGGGCCCCATGGGTACGCAGTATTTT.

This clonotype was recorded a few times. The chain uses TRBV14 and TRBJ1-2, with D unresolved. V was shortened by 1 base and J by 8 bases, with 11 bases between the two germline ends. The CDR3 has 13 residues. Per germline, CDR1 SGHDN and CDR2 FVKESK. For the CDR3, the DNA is TGTGCCAGCAGCCAAGTCAAGGGAATCGGCTACACCTTC. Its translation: CASSQVKGIGYTF.

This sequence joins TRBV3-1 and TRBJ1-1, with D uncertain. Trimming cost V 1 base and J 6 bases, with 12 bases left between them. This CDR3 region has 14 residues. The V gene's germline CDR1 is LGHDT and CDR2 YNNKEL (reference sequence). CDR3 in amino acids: CASSQGVLGSEAFF. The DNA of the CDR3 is TGTGCCAGCAGCCAAGGAGTTCTGGGTTCTGAAGCTTTCTTT.

For the CDR3, the DNA is TGTGCCAGCAGCGCGGGGGGGCAATCCTACGAGCAGTACTTC. Amino acids: CASSAGGQSYEQYF. This rearrangement joins TRBV9 to TRBJ2-7; TRBD2 agrees at 8 bases. Germline V lookup: CDR1 SGDLS, CDR2 YYNGEE. The length of the CDR3 is 14 residues. J lost 1 base, V lost 3 bases, and 3 bases had no gene match.

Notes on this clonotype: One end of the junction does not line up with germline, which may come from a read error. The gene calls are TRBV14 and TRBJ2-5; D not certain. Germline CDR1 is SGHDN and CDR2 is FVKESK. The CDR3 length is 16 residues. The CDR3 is CASNQDASVGQETQYF. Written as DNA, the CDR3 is TGTGCCAGCAACCAAGACGCGAGCGTGGGCCAAGAGACCCAGTACTTC.

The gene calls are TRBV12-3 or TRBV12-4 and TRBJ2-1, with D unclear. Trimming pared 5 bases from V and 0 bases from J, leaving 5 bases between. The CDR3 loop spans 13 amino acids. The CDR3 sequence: CASSPISYNEQFF. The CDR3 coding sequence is TGTGCCAGCAGTCCGATCTCCTACAATGAGCAGTTCTTC.

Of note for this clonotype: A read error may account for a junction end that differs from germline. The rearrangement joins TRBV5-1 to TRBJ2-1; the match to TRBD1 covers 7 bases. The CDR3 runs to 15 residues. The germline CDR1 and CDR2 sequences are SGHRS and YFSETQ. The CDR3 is CASSLPRDSDNEQVF. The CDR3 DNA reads TGCGCCAGCAGCTTACCACGGGACAGTGACAATGAGCAGGTCTTC.